This passage covers 5 T cell receptor beta chains from one sample sequenced in a study. TRBV12-4/TRBJ1-2 clonotypes were amplified with adaptor-ligated barcode primers. Via MiXCR, TCRdb re-called the multiplex PCR reads, giving one row per CDR3 protein. This sample has 500 or so distinct CDR3 sequences, with more than 20% found just once. Sequenced sample: memory CD4+ T cells sorted from blood. Subset noted: memory CD4+ T cells, CD4+CD45RO+CD25-. Receptors were obtained from a female donor with breast cancer.

This clonotype is large (0.1 to 1%) in the sample. The J gene is TRBJ1-2, the V gene TRBV12-3 or TRBV12-4; D is possibly TRBD1 (5 bases). V was cut by 6 bases and J by 3 bases, with 17 bases left in between. The length of the CDR3 is 15 residues. The CDR3 here is CASSPVEGSDYGYTF. Here the CDR3 DNA reads TGTGCCAGCAGCCCGGTAGAGGGGAGCGACTATGGCTACACCTTC.

This clonotype turned up a few times. The chain is built from TRBV12-3 or TRBV12-4 and TRBJ1-2; 9 nucleotides match TRBD1. The J segment lost 8 bases and the V segment lost 6 bases, leaving 10 bases of the junction unmatched. This CDR3 has 14 residues. The CDR3, as DNA: TGTGCCAGCAGCCCTAGGACAGGGGTGTTCGGCTACACCTTC. Its translation: CASSPRTGVFGYTF.

This clonotype was detected only a few times. Its ends do not fully match the called genes, so a read error is possible. The chain couples TRBV12-3 or TRBV12-4 to TRBJ1-2; 10 positions match TRBD1. The CDR3 contains 11 residues. CDR3 DNA: TGTGCCAGCAGTGCAGGGACAGGGGCAAACTTC. Translation gives CASSAGTGANF.

Within the sample, this clonotype is large (0.1 to 1%). The rearrangement uses TRBV12-3 or TRBV12-4 and TRBJ1-2; D unresolved. V lost 3 bases and J lost 5, with 13 bases in between. The CDR3 has 14 residues. CDR3 sequence (DNA): TGTGCCAGCAGTTTTGGGGTTGCAAGTTATGGCTACACCTTC. It encodes CASSFGVASYGYTF.

This clonotype is judged large (0.1 to 1%). The chain recombines TRBV12-3 or TRBV12-4 with TRBJ1-2; D is uncertain. The CDR3 length is 11 residues. The V end was cut by 1 base, the J end by 8 bases, with 5 bases between. In DNA form, the CDR3 reads TGTGCCAGCAGTTTAGGGCAGGGCTACACCTTC. It encodes CASSLGQGYTF.